This T cell receptor beta chain was recorded in a study of T cell responses to AZD1222 COVID-19 vaccine. V was shortened by 3 bases and J by 1 base, with 10 bases between the two germline ends. The length of the CDR3 is 14 residues. Germline V gives CDR1 KGHSH, CDR2 LQKENI. The data were produced by immunoSEQ multiplex PCR, yet TCRdb's version contains in-frame clones alone and is incomplete. The table shows around 140,000 clones, with 85% to 95% occurring only once. This clonotype originated in an adult in good health. The rearrangement uses TRBV18 and TRBJ2-7; D unclear. Source: peripheral blood, taken on day 0 of MenACWY control vaccination. CDR3 nucleotides: TGTGCCAGCTCACCGGAGAGGTTTTCCTACGAGCAGTACTTC. Its translation is CASSPERFSYEQYF.